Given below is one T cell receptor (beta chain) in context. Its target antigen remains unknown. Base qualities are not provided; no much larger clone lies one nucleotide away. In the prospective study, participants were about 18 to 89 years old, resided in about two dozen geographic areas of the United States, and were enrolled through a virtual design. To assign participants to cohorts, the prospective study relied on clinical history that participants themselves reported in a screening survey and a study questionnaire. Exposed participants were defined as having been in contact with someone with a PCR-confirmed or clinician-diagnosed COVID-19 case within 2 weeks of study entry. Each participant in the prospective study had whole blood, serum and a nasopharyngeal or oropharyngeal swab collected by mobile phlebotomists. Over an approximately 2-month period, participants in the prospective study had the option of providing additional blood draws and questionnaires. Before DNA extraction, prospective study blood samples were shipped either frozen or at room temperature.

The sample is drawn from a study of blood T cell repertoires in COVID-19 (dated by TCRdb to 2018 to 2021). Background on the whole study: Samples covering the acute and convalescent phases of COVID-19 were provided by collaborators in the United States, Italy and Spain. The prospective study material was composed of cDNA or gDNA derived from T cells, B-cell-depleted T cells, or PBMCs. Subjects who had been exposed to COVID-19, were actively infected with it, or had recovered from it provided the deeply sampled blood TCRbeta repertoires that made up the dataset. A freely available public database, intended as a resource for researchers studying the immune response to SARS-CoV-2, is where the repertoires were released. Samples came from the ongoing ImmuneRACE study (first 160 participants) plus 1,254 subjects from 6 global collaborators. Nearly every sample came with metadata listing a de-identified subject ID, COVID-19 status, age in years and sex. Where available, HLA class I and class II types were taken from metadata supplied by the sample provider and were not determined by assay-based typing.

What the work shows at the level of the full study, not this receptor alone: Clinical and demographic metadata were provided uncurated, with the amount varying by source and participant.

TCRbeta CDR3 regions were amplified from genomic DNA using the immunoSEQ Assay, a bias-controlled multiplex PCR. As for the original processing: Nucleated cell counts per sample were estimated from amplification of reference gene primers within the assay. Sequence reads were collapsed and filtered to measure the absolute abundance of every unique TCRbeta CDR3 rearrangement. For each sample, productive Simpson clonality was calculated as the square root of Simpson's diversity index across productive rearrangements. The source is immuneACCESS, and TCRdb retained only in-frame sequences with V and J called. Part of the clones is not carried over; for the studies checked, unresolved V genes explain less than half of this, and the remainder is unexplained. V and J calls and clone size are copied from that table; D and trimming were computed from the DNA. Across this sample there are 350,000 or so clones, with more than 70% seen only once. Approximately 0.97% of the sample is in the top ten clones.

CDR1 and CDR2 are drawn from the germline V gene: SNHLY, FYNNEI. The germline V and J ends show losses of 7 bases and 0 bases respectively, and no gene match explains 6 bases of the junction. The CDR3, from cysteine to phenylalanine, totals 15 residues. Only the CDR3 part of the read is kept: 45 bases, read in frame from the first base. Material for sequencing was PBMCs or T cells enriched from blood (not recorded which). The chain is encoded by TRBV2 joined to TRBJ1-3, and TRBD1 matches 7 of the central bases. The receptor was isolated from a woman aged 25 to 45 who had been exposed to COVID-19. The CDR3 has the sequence CASMGQSGSGNTIYF. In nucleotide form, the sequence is TGTGCCAGCATGGGACAGTCGGGCTCTGGAAACACCATATATTTT.